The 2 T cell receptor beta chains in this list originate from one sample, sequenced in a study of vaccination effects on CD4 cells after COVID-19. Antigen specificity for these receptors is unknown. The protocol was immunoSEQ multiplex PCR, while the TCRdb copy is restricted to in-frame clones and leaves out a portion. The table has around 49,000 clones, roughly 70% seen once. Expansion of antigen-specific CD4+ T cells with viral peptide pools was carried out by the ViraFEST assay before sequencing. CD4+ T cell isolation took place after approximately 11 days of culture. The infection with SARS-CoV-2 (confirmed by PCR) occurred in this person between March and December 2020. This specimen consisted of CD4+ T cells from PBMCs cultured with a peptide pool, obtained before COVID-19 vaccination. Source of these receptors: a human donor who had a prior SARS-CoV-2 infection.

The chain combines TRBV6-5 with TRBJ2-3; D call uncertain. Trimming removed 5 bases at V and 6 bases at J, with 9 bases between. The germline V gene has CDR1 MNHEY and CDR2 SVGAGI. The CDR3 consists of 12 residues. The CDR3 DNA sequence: TGTGCCAGCAGTATACTCGGGGATACGCAGTATTTT. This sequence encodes CASSILGDTQYF.

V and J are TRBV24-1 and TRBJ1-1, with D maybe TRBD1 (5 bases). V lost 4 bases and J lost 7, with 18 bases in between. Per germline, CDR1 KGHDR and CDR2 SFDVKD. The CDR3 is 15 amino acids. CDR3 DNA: TGTGCCACCAGTGACCCCAGAAAGGGGATTGGTGAAGCTTTCTTT. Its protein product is CATSDPRKGIGEAFF.